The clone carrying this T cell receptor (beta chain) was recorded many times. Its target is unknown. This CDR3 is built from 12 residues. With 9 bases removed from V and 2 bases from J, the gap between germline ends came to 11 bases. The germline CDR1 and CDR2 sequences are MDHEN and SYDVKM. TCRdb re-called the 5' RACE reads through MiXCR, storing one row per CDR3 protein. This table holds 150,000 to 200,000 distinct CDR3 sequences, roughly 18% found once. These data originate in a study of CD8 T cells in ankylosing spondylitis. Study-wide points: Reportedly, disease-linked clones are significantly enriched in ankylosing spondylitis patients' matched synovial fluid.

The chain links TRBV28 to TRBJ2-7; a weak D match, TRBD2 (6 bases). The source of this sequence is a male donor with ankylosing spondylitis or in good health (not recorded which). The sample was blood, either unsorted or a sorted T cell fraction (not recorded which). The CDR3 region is CARDRLAYEQYF. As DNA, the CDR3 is TGTGCCAGGGATCGACTAGCCTACGAGCAGTACTTC.